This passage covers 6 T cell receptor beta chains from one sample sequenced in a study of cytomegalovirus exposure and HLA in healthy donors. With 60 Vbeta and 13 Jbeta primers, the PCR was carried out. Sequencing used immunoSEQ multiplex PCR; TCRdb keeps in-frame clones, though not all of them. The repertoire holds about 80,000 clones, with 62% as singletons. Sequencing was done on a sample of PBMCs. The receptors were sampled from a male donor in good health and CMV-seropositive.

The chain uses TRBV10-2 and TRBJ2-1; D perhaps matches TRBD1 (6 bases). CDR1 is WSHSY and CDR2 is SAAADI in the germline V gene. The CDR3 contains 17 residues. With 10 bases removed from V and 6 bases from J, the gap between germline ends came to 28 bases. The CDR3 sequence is CATLNQFWQGLRNEQFF. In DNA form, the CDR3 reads TGCGCCACCTTAAACCAATTTTGGCAGGGGTTACGCAATGAGCAGTTCTTC.

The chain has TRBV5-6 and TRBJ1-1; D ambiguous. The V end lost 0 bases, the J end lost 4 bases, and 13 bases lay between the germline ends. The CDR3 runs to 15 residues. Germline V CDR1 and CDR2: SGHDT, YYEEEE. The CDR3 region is CASSLVAGGFTEAFF. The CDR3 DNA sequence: TGTGCCAGCAGCTTGGTAGCCGGCGGGTTCACTGAAGCTTTCTTT.

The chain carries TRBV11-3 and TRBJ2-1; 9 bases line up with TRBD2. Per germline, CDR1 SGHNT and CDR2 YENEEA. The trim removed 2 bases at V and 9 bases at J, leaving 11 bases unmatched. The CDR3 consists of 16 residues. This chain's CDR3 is CASSLRAGGPLGEQFF. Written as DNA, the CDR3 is TGTGCCAGCAGCTTAAGGGCGGGGGGGCCTCTCGGTGAGCAGTTCTTC.

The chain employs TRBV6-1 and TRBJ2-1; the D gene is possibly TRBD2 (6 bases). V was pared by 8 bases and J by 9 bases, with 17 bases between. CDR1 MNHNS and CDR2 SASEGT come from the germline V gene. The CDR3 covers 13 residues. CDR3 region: CASGGTVIGEQFF. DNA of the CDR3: TGTGCCAGCGGGGGGACGGTTATCGGTGAGCAGTTCTTC.

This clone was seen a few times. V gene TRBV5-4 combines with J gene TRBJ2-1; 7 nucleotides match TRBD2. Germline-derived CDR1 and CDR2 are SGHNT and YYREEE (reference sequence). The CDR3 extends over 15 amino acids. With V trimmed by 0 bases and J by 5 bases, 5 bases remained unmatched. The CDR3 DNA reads TGTGCCAGCAGCTTGGACGGGAGGCCCGACAATGAGCAGTTCTTC. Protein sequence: CASSLDGRPDNEQFF.

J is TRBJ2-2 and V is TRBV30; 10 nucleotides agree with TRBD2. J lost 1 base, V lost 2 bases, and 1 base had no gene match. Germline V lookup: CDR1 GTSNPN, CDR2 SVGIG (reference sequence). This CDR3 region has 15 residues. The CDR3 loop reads CAWSRTSGNTGELFF. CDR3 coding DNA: TGTGCCTGGAGTAGGACTAGCGGGAACACCGGGGAGCTGTTTTTT.